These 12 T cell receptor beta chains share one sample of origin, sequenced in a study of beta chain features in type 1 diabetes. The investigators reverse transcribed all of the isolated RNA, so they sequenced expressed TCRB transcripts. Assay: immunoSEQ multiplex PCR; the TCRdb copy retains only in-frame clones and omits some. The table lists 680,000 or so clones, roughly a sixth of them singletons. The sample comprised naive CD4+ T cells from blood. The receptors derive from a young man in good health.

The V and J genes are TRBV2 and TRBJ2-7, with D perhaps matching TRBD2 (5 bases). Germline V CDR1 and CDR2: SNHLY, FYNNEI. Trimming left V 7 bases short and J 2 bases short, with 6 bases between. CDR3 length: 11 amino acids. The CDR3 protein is CASMEAYEQYF. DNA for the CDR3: TGTGCCAGCATGGAGGCCTACGAGCAGTACTTC.

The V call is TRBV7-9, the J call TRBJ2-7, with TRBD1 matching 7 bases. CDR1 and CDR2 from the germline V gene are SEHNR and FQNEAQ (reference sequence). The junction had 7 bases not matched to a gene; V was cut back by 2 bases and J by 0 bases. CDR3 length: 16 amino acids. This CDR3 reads CASSLMGQSRSYEQYF. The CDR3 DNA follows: TGTGCCAGCAGCTTAATGGGACAGTCTCGCTCCTACGAGCAGTACTTC. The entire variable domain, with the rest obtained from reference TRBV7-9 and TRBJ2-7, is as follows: DTGVSQNPRHKITKRGQNVTFRCDPISEHNRLYWYRQTLGQGPEFLTYFQNEAQLEKSRLLSDRFSAERPKGSFSTLEIQRTEQGDSAMYLCASSLMGQSRSYEQYFGPGTRLTVT.

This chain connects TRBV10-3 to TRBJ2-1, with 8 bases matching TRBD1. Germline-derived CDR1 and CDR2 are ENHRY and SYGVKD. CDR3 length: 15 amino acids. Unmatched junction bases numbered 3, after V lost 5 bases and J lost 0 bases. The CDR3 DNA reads TGTGCCATCAGTCCTGACAGGGGCTCCTACAATGAGCAGTTCTTC. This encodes CAISPDRGSYNEQFF.

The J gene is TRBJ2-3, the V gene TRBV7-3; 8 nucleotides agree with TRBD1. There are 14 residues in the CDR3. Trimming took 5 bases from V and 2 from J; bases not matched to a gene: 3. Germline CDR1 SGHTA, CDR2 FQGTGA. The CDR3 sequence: CASSAGQATDTQYF. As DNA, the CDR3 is TGTGCCAGCAGCGCGGGACAGGCCACAGATACGCAGTATTTT.

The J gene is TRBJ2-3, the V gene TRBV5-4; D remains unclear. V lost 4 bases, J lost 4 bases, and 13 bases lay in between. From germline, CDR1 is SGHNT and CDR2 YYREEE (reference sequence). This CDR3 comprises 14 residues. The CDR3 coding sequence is TGTGCCAGCAGCCCGAAGCAGCGCGCAGATACGCAGTATTTT. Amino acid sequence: CASSPKQRADTQYF.

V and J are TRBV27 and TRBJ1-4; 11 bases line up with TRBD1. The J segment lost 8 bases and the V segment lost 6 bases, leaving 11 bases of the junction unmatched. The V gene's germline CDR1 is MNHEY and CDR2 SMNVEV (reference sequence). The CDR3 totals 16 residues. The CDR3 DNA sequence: TGTGCCAGCAGGACGGGTCGGGACAGGGGGATCGAAAAACTGTTTTTT. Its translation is CASRTGRDRGIEKLFF.

The CDR3 DNA reads as TGCGCCAGCAGGAGTTACGAGCAGTACTTC. Protein sequence: CASRSYEQYF. The chain links TRBV10-2 to TRBJ2-7; D is uncertain. The CDR3 is 10 residues long. Per the germline V gene, CDR1 is WSHSY and CDR2 is SAAADI. The V end was cut by 6 bases, the J end by 4 bases, with 4 bases between.

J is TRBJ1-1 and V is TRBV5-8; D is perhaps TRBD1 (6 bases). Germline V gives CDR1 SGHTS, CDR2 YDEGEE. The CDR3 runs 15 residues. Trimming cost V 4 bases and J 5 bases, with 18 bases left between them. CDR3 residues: CASSLKQGGGTEAFF. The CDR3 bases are TGTGCCAGCAGCCTAAAACAGGGCGGGGGGACTGAAGCTTTCTTT. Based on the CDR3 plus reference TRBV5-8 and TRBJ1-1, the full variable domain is EAGVTQSPTHLIKTRGQQATLRCSPISGHTSVYWYQQALGLGLQFLLWYDEGEERNRGNFPPRFSGRQFPNYSSELNVNALELEDSALYLCASSLKQGGGTEAFFGQGTRLTVV.

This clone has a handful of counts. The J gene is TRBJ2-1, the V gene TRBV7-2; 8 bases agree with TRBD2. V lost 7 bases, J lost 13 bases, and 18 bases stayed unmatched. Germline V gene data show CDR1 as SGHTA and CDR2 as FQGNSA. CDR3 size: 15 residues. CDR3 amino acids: CASTGPAGREGDQFF. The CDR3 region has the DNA TGTGCCAGCACAGGACCAGCCGGGAGGGAGGGGGATCAGTTCTTC.

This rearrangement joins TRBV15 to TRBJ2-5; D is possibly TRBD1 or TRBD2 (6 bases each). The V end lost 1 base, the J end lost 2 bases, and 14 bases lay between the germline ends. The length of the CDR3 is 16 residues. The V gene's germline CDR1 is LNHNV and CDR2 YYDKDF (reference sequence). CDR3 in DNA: TGTGCCACCAGCAGAGGGAGGGACACGACTCAAGAGACCCAGTACTTC. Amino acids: CATSRGRDTTQETQYF.

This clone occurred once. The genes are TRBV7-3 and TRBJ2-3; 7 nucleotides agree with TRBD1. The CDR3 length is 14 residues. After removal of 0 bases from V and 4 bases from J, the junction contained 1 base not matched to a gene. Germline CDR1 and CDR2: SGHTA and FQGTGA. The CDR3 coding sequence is TGTGCCAGCAGCTTAACAGGGGGCGCAGATACGCAGTATTTT. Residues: CASSLTGGADTQYF.

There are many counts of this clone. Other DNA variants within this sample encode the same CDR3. The CDR3 DNA follows: TGTGCCAGCAGCCAAGCAGATACGCAGTATTTT. As protein: CASSQADTQYF. The V gene is TRBV14, the J gene TRBJ2-3; D is ambiguous. V was trimmed by 1 base and J by 4 bases, leaving 0 bases between them. Germline V gene data show CDR1 as SGHDN and CDR2 as FVKESK. There are 11 residues in the CDR3.